A selection of T cell receptor beta chains follows, all from one sample in a study of tumor-infiltrating lymphocytes in primary liver carcinoma. TCRdb processed the multiplex PCR reads anew with MiXCR; each CDR3 protein has one entry. The sample records 310,000 or so distinct CDR3 sequences, approximately 64% being singletons. Specimen: peripheral blood. Every receptor here comes from a middle-aged man with primary liver carcinoma and hepatitis B virus infection. The CDR3 runs from the conserved cysteine through the conserved F or W. Each record gives: J gene, CDR3 length, V gene, clone size, D gene, CDR3 DNA, CDR3 protein. The D gene is left open where the match is weak. The size of a clone is reported for some rows only, either as once, few or many, or as a class for expanded clones.

TRBJ2-7 14 TRBV11-2 - - TGTGTCAGCAGCTTAGGTCCCACAACCTACGAGCGGTACTTC CVSSLGPTTYERYF
TRBJ1-1 13 TRBV6-2/TRBV6-3 few - TGTGCCAGCAACGGAGTGGTAAACACTGAAGCTTTCTTT CASNGVVNTEAFF
TRBJ2-1 16 TRBV11-3 - - TGTGTCAACAGCTCCGTAGCAGGAGGTTATGGCAATGAGCAGTTCTTC CVNSSVAGGYGNEQFF
TRBJ1-5 14 TRBV6-5 many - TGTGCCAGCAGTCGAGGGGGGGTTGGCCAGCCCCAGCATTTT CASSRGGVGQPQHF
TRBJ2-7 11 TRBV28 many - TGTGCCACGAGGGGGGCACCCGAGCAGTACTTC CATRGAPEQYF
TRBJ1-1 12 TRBV11-1 - - TGTGCCAGCAGCACCCTTGGCACTGCCGCTTCCTTT CASSTLGTAASF
TRBJ2-5 17 TRBV7-9 few TRBD2 TGTGCCAGCAGCAGAAGGACTAGCGGGAGTGGGAGAGAGACCCAGTACTTC CASSRRTSGSGRETQYF
TRBJ1-3 18 TRBV5-1 - - TGCGCCAGCAGCTTGGGACGGCGAAAACTGGGCTCTGGAAACACCATATATTTT CASSLGRRKLGSGNTIYF
TRBJ2-7 16 TRBV11-2 once TRBD2 TGTGCCAGCAGGTTAAACCCGGCGGGAGGAGCCTACGAGCAGTACTTC CASRLNPAGGAYEQYF
TRBJ2-3 14 TRBV10-3 many - TGTGCCATCAGTGAAAGGGACAGCACAGATACGCAGTATTTT CAISERDSTDTQYF
TRBJ2-6 14 TRBV19 - TRBD1 TGTGCCAGTAGAGACAGGGTTGGGGCCAACGTCCTGACTTTC CASRDRVGANVLTF
TRBJ2-7 15 TRBV10-3 - TRBD2 TGTGCCATCAGTGCCTTAGCGGGAAATTCGGGCGAGCAGTACTTC CAISALAGNSGEQYF
TRBJ2-1 14 TRBV27 - TRBD1 TGTGCCAGCAGTTTATCGGGACAGGGGAATGAGCAGTTCTTC CASSLSGQGNEQFF
TRBJ2-7 14 TRBV6-1 - - TGTGCCAGCAGTGAAGCGGCGGCAGGGCAAGAGCAGTACTTC CASSEAAAGQEQYF
TRBJ1-6 15 TRBV4-2 few - TGTGCCAGCAGCCTAACCCGGGCCGAGAACCCACCCCTCCACTTT CASSLTRAENPPLHF
TRBJ2-7 13 TRBV10-3 - - TGTGCCATCAGTGACGGCAGGGCCTACGAGCAGTACTTC CAISDGRAYEQYF
TRBJ2-7 15 TRBV11-2 - TRBD1 TGTGCCAGCAGTCGTAACTACAGGGGGTCCTACGAGCAGTGCTTC CASSRNYRGSYEQCF
TRBJ2-5 14 TRBV11-2 - - TGTGCAGGCAGCTTTTATTTGCTAGGAGAGACCCAGTACTTC CAGSFYLLGETQYF